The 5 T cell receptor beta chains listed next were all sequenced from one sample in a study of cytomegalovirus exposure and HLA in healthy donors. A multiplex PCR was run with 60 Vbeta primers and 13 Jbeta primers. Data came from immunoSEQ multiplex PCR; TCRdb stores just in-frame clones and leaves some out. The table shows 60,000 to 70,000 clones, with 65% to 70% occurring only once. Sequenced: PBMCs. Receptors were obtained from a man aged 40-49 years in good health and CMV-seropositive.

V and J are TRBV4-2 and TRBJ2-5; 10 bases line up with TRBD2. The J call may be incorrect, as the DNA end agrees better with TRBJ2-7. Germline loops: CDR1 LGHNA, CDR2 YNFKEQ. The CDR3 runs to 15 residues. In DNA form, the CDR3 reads TGTGCCAGCAGCCCCCGGACTAGCGGATCCTACGAGCAGTACTTC. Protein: CASSPRTSGSYEQYF.

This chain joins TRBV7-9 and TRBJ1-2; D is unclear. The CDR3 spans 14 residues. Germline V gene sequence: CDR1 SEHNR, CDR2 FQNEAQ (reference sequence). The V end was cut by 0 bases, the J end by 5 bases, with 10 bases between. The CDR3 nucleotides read TGTGCCAGCAGCTTAGCCGGTAGGACTTATGGCTACACCTTC. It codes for CASSLAGRTYGYTF.

In DNA, the CDR3 is TGTGCCAGCAGTTACTCGTCACGGGAGCGTTACAATGAGCAGTTCTTC. It encodes CASSYSSRERYNEQFF. V and J are TRBV6-5 and TRBJ2-1, with D possibly TRBD2 on 6 matching bases. Germline values: CDR1 MNHEY, CDR2 SVGAGI. The CDR3 sequence is 16 residues long. V lost 0 bases, J lost 4 bases, and 13 bases lay in between.

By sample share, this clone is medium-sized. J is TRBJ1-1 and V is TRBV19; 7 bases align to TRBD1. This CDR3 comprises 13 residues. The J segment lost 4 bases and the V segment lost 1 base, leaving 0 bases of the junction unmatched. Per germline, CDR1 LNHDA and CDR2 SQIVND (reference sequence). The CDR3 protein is CASSIAGGTEAFF. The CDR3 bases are TGTGCCAGTAGTATAGCAGGGGGCACTGAAGCTTTCTTT.

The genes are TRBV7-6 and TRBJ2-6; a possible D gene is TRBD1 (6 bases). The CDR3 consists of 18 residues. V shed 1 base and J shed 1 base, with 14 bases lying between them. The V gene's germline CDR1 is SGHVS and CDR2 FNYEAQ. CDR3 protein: CASSLEGRGKSGANVLTF. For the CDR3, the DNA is TGTGCCAGCAGCTTAGAGGGCAGGGGCAAATCTGGGGCCAACGTCCTGACTTTC.